This T cell receptor beta chain emerged from a study of T cell changes during pregnancy in multiple sclerosis. Comments on this clone: Other DNA sequences within the sample encode an identical CDR3.

Germline lookup yields CDR1 SGDLS and CDR2 YYNGEE. The CDR3 sequence is 13 residues long. V gave up 7 bases and J gave up 5 bases; unmatched junction bases: 7. Generated by immunoSEQ multiplex PCR, the TCRdb table keeps only in-frame clones and is missing some. The table lists about 69,000 clones, roughly 90% of them singletons. The input for sequencing was CD4+ T cells from peripheral blood mononuclear cells, taken in the third trimester of pregnancy. The sequence was collected from a female donor in good health, enrolled as a control in a pregnancy study. V gene TRBV9 combines with J gene TRBJ2-5; 8 bases are shared with TRBD2. The CDR3 loop reads CASGASGGETQYF. The CDR3 bases are TGTGCCAGCGGGGCCTCGGGGGGGGAGACCCAGTACTTC.